The 21 T cell receptor beta chains presented below share a single source sample, sequenced in a study of identical twins. TCRdb independently ran MiXCR on the 5' RACE reads; one entry per CDR3 protein. The sample lists around 510,000 distinct CDR3 sequences, around 15% occurring once. This sample was also put to use in a study of yellow fever vaccine responses in identical twins.

Sequenced: CD4+ T cells sorted from blood. The receptors derive from a woman aged 18-29 years in good health.

The V and J genes are TRBV7-8 and TRBJ1-1, with 11 nucleotides matching TRBD1. Germline V CDR1 and CDR2: SGHVS, FQNEAQ. The trim removed 5 bases at V and 4 bases at J, leaving 6 bases unmatched. The CDR3 spans 15 residues. In nucleotides, the CDR3 is TGTGCCAGCAGCACCGGGACAGGGGGGAGCACTGAAGCTTTCTTT. It encodes CASSTGTGGSTEAFF. The full variable domain, in which reference TRBV7-8 and TRBJ1-1 provide the parts outside the CDR3, is GAGVSQSPRYKVAKRGQDVALRCDPISGHVSLFWYQQALGQGPEFLTYFQNEAQLDKSGLPSDRFFAERPEGSVSTLKIQRTQQEDSAVYLCASSTGTGGSTEAFFGQGTRLTVV.

This chain links TRBV6-1 with TRBJ2-2; TRBD1 matches at 7 bases. Per germline, CDR1 MNHNS and CDR2 SASEGT. This CDR3 has 15 residues. V gave up 5 bases and J gave up 2 bases; unmatched junction bases: 5. The CDR3 loop is CASSTGQVNTGELFF. DNA of the CDR3: TGTGCCAGCAGTACCGGACAGGTCAACACCGGGGAGCTGTTTTTT.

This clonotype was picked up a small number of times. The V and J genes are TRBV28 and TRBJ1-4; D uncertain. V lost 7 bases to trimming and J lost 8 bases, with 23 bases between them. Germline V lookup: CDR1 MDHEN, CDR2 SYDVKM. This CDR3 contains 16 residues. The CDR3 nucleotides read TGTGCCAGCACCACTCGGGGATCCCCGGTGCGGGAAAAACTGTTTTTT. It codes for CASTTRGSPVREKLFF.

This clonotype was detected only a few times. The chain uses TRBV12-3 or TRBV12-4 and TRBJ1-6; TRBD1 aligns across 7 bases. The junction had 4 bases not matched to a gene; V was cut back by 7 bases and J by 4 bases. This CDR3 region has 14 residues. DNA of the CDR3: TGTGCCAGCACCGGGACAGCTTATAATTCACCCCTCCACTTT. Protein: CASTGTAYNSPLHF.

This clonotype was counted many times. J is TRBJ1-5 and V is TRBV5-1; perhaps TRBD1 as D (5 bases). The CDR3 runs 14 residues. V shed 0 bases and J shed 4 bases, with 8 bases lying between them. Germline assignment: CDR1 SGHRS and CDR2 YFSETQ. CDR3 in amino acids: CASSLGGKNQPQHF. CDR3 bases: TGCGCCAGCAGCTTGGGGGGCAAGAATCAGCCCCAGCATTTT.

Concerning this clonotype: Possible read error: a much larger clone is one base away. The genes are TRBV12-5 and TRBJ1-1, with 9 nucleotides matching TRBD1. CDR3 length equals 18 residues. Germline V gives CDR1 LGHNT, CDR2 FRNRAP. CDR3 loop: CVSGLVQTGQGMFHGAFF. CDR3 sequence (DNA): TGTGTTAGTGGTTTGGTACAAACTGGACAGGGGATGTTTCATGGAGCTTTCTTT.

This clonotype was observed a few times. The gene calls are TRBV27 and TRBJ2-3, with D hard to call. V dropped 1 base and J dropped 2 bases, with 10 bases sitting between them. Germline V CDR1 and CDR2: MNHEY, SMNVEV (reference sequence). The CDR3 is made up of 15 amino acids. CDR3 coding DNA: TGTGCCAGCAGTTTATATAGGACCTACACAGATACGCAGTATTTT. Protein product: CASSLYRTYTDTQYF.

The chain carries TRBV6-1 and TRBJ2-5; 8 bases are a match to TRBD1. Germline V lookup: CDR1 MNHNS, CDR2 SASEGT. This CDR3 has 15 amino acids. After removal of 6 bases from V and 5 bases from J, the junction contained 11 bases not matched to a gene. The DNA for the CDR3 is TGTGCCAGCAGCCGCCCTCAGGGGGCCGGGGAGACCCAGTACTTC. Translating gives CASSRPQGAGETQYF.

The gene calls are TRBV5-4 and TRBJ2-7, with TRBD1 as a possible D gene (6 bases). Germline loops: CDR1 SGHNT, CDR2 YYREEE (reference sequence). This CDR3 region has 17 residues. V lost 0 bases to trimming and J lost 1 base, with 17 bases between them. CDR3 sequence: CASSLVTGMYISYEQYF. For the CDR3, the DNA is TGTGCCAGCAGCTTGGTGACAGGCATGTATATATCCTACGAGCAGTACTTC.

The chain uses TRBV4-1 and TRBJ1-6, with 8 bases identical to TRBD1. Germline V CDR1 and CDR2: MGHRA, YSYEKL. The CDR3 has 16 amino acids. Trimming took 4 bases from V and 0 from J; bases not matched to a gene: 2. In nucleotides, the CDR3 is TGCGCCAGCAGCCGGGGACAGGTCTCCTATAATTCACCCCTCCACTTT. It is translated as CASSRGQVSYNSPLHF.

This clonotype has only a few counts. This chain connects TRBV24-1 to TRBJ2-3; D ambiguous. V was clipped by 2 bases and J by 2 bases, with 10 bases between them. Germline V gene lookup returns CDR1 KGHDR and CDR2 SFDVKD. This CDR3 has 15 amino acids. Here the CDR3 DNA reads TGTGCCACCAGTGATTCCTGGCACGACACAGATACGCAGTATTTT. It is translated as CATSDSWHDTDTQYF.

This clonotype was picked up many times. This chain joins TRBV5-1 and TRBJ1-1; D ambiguous. CDR3 size: 12 residues. V was clipped by 4 bases and J by 3 bases, with 7 bases between them. Germline V gene sequence: CDR1 SGHRS, CDR2 YFSETQ. The DNA for the CDR3 is TGCGCCAGCAGCAATGGGTACACTGAAGCTTTCTTT. Protein: CASSNGYTEAFF.

This clonotype was found a few times. The CDR3 region is CSARVILGGGYTF. CDR3 nucleotides: TGCAGTGCTAGGGTTATTCTGGGAGGTGGCTACACCTTC. The chain uses TRBV20-1 and TRBJ1-2; D unresolved. There are 13 residues in the CDR3. Trimming left V 3 bases short and J 7 bases short, with 15 bases between. The germline gives CDR1 DFQATT, CDR2 SNEGSKA (reference sequence).

The chain has TRBV6-1 and TRBJ1-2; 7 nucleotides align to TRBD1. J was trimmed by 8 bases and V by 2 bases; bases with no gene match: 5. There are 13 residues in the CDR3. Germline V gives CDR1 MNHNS, CDR2 SASEGT. The CDR3 coding sequence is TGTGCCAGCAGTGAAAGAGGGGGCCTCGGCTACACCTTC. This gives the protein CASSERGGLGYTF.

The chain uses TRBV6-5 and TRBJ2-5; the D is unclear. The CDR3 covers 14 residues. Trimming took off 5 bases at V and 1 base at J, with 11 bases between the two ends. CDR1 and CDR2 from the germline V gene are MNHEY and SVGAGI. The CDR3 here is CASSIRAIQETQYF. The CDR3 DNA reads as TGTGCCAGCAGTATTCGAGCTATCCAAGAGACCCAGTACTTC.

The chain carries TRBV12-3 or TRBV12-4 and TRBJ1-6, with D perhaps matching TRBD1 (6 bases). V was cut by 7 bases and J by 9 bases, with 16 bases left in between. The CDR3 loop spans 14 amino acids. In DNA form, the CDR3 reads TGTGCCAGCACCTTAGAGACAGGTTTTTCACCCCTCCACTTT. As protein: CASTLETGFSPLHF.

This clonotype has just a few counts. J is TRBJ2-5 and V is TRBV5-4; 10 bases are shared with TRBD1. Germline CDR1 and CDR2: SGHNT and YYREEE (reference sequence). V lost 3 bases to trimming and J lost 5 bases; unmatched junction nucleotides: 4. CDR3 length: 14 residues. DNA for the CDR3: TGTGCCAGCAGCTCCAAGACAGGGGGCGAGACCCAGTACTTC. Protein: CASSSKTGGETQYF.

This clonotype was detected a few times. The chain is built from TRBV2 and TRBJ1-3; D gene ambiguous. From germline, CDR1 is SNHLY and CDR2 FYNNEI. Trimming stripped 7 bases from V and 4 bases from J, with 14 bases between. CDR3 length: 14 residues. The CDR3 sequence is CASTADGLGNTIYF. For the CDR3, the DNA is TGTGCCAGCACTGCCGACGGATTGGGAAACACCATATATTTT. The entire variable domain, with the rest obtained from reference TRBV2 and TRBJ1-3, is as follows: EPEVTQTPSHQVTQMGQEVILRCVPISNHLYFYWYRQILGQKVEFLVSFYNNEISEKSEIFDDQFSVERPDGSNFTLKIRSTKLEDSAMYFCASTADGLGNTIYFGEGSWLTVV.

The chain joins TRBV29-1 to TRBJ2-3; TRBD1 is a possible D gene (6 bases). The ends were cut back, 2 bases at V and 0 bases at J, with 12 bases in the middle. This CDR3 is 15 amino acids long. CDR1 and CDR2 from the germline V gene are SQVTM and ANQGSEA. CDR3 nucleotides: TGCAGCGTTGAACCCCGACAGGCTAGCACAGATACGCAGTATTTT. Translated: CSVEPRQASTDTQYF.

J is TRBJ1-5 and V is TRBV12-3 or TRBV12-4; 7 nucleotides match TRBD1. J gave up 0 bases and V 4 bases, and 6 bases lay outside the gene matches. The CDR3 loop spans 16 amino acids. The CDR3 here is CASSSPTGISNQPQHF. The CDR3 region has the DNA TGTGCCAGCAGTTCCCCGACAGGGATTAGCAATCAGCCCCAGCATTTT.

V and J are TRBV28 and TRBJ2-7; D gene ambiguous. The CDR3 spans 14 residues. From germline, CDR1 is MDHEN and CDR2 SYDVKM. V was cut by 5 bases and J by 2 bases, with 13 bases left in between. CDR3 DNA: TGTGCCAGCAGTAGCGCTGACCAGGCCTACGAGCAGTACTTC. This sequence encodes CASSSADQAYEQYF.